A single sample is the source of the 29 T cell receptor beta chains below, sequenced in a study of T-cell reconstitution after alpha-beta-depleted transplantation in children. For TCRbeta, the library was prepared with unique molecular identifiers. MiXCR was run by TCRdb on the PCR reads, yielding one entry per CDR3 protein. This sample has some 590,000 distinct CDR3 sequences; roughly a tenth occur once, and the top ten carry roughly 3.9%. The material sequenced was PBMCs from the stem cell graft donor, taken from the stem cell graft. These receptors all come from a human donor who donated a stem cell graft to a child with acute myeloid leukemia.

This clonotype was detected many times. The chain has TRBV5-1 and TRBJ2-3; weak D call: TRBD2 (6 bases). Germline CDR1 SGHRS, CDR2 YFSETQ. V dropped 1 base and J dropped 0 bases, with 21 bases sitting between them. The length of the CDR3 is 19 residues. The CDR3 DNA sequence: TGCGCCAGCAGCTTGAAGGCATTGGTAGCGGCTACTAGCACAGATACGCAGTATTTT. This encodes CASSLKALVAATSTDTQYF.

This rearrangement joins TRBV4-2 to TRBJ2-5; the D is unclear. The CDR3 loop spans 16 amino acids. V shed 0 bases and J shed 4 bases, with 15 bases lying between them. Germline loops: CDR1 LGHNA, CDR2 YNFKEQ. The CDR3 is CASSQDHDSEVETQYF. Here the CDR3 DNA reads TGTGCCAGCAGCCAAGATCATGACTCCGAGGTAGAGACCCAGTACTTC.

This clonotype was counted many times. This sequence joins TRBV7-2 and TRBJ2-7; TRBD1 is a possible D gene (5 bases). Trimming pared 5 bases from V and 0 bases from J, leaving 11 bases between. The CDR3 consists of 14 residues. Germline V CDR1 and CDR2: SGHTA, FQGNSA. CDR3 sequence: CASSPSGLSYEQYF. As DNA, the CDR3 is TGTGCCAGCAGCCCCTCAGGGCTCTCCTACGAGCAGTACTTC.

This clonotype was seen only a few times. The genes are TRBV6-1 and TRBJ1-3; D might be TRBD1 (6 bases). Trimming left V 6 bases short and J 0 bases short, with 12 bases between. The CDR3 is made up of 15 amino acids. Germline CDR1 is MNHNS and CDR2 is SASEGT. CDR3 loop: CASRGGQFSGNTIYF. The CDR3 DNA is TGTGCCAGCAGGGGAGGACAGTTCTCTGGAAACACCATATATTTT.

The table lists this clonotype with many counts. The chain links TRBV20-1 to TRBJ2-7; TRBD2 might be the D (7 bases). The CDR3 runs to 12 residues. Germline V gene sequence: CDR1 DFQATT, CDR2 SNEGSKA (reference sequence). The CDR3 sequence: CTPFWEGDEQYF. DNA of the CDR3: TGCACGCCTTTTTGGGAGGGGGACGAGCAGTACTTC.

Only a few counts were recorded for this clonotype. This chain joins TRBV7-6 and TRBJ2-1; 12 bases fit TRBD2. Trimming at V came to 1 base and at J to 8 bases, leaving 6 bases not matched to a gene. The germline gives CDR1 SGHVS, CDR2 FNYEAQ. CDR3 length: 16 residues. The CDR3 protein is CASSLGLLAGGHEQFF. For the CDR3, the DNA is TGTGCCAGCAGCTTAGGGTTACTAGCGGGAGGACATGAGCAGTTCTTC.

Many counts were recorded for this clonotype. The rearrangement uses TRBV5-1 and TRBJ2-1, with no clear D. Germline-derived CDR1 and CDR2 are SGHRS and YFSETQ. The ends were cut back, 4 bases at V and 0 bases at J, with 8 bases in the middle. The CDR3 is made up of 14 amino acids. CDR3 region: CASSSPGSYNEQFF. CDR3 nucleotide sequence: TGCGCCAGCAGCAGTCCCGGCTCCTACAATGAGCAGTTCTTC.

The rearrangement joins TRBV20-1 to TRBJ2-2; the match to TRBD1 covers 7 bases. Trimming at V came to 3 bases and at J to 5 bases, leaving 6 bases not matched to a gene. CDR1 and CDR2 (germline): DFQATT, SNEGSKA (reference sequence). The CDR3 contains 14 residues. The CDR3 loop reads CSASRGGGTGELFF. CDR3 sequence (DNA): TGCAGTGCTAGTAGAGGGGGCGGGACCGGGGAGCTGTTTTTT.

The chain carries TRBV30 and TRBJ2-3; no definite D call. CDR1 is GTSNPN and CDR2 is SVGIG in the germline V gene (reference sequence). V was cut by 4 bases and J by 4 bases, with 12 bases left in between. The CDR3 consists of 13 residues. CDR3 nucleotide sequence: TGTGCCTGGAAATTCTCCCGTGCAGATACGCAGTATTTT. Residues: CAWKFSRADTQYF.

This clonotype appeared many times. V usage is TRBV10-3 and J usage is TRBJ1-1; TRBD1 might be the D (6 bases). V dropped 7 bases and J dropped 4 bases, with 10 bases sitting between them. This CDR3 contains 12 residues. Per the germline V gene, CDR1 is ENHRY and CDR2 is SYGVKD. CDR3 coding DNA: TGTGCCATCAACGGAGGGGGCACTGAAGCTTTCTTT. It codes for CAINGGGTEAFF.

The DNA of the CDR3 is TGCGCCAGCAGCACGGACAGGTCGAGGTCCTACAATGAGCAGTTCTTC. This translates into CASSTDRSRSYNEQFF. The V gene is TRBV5-1, the J gene TRBJ2-1, with 7 bases matching TRBD1. Per germline, CDR1 SGHRS and CDR2 YFSETQ. This CDR3 region has 16 residues. Unmatched junction bases numbered 8, after V lost 4 bases and J lost 1 base.

The V call is TRBV6-1, the J call TRBJ2-3, with a possible D match to TRBD2 (5 bases). Trimming removed 5 bases at V and 4 bases at J, with 22 bases between. The CDR3 consists of 17 residues. Germline CDR1 is MNHNS and CDR2 is SASEGT. The CDR3 spells CASSPPPRSGFPDTQYF. The CDR3 DNA sequence: TGTGCCAGCAGTCCCCCCCCACGGAGCGGATTCCCAGATACGCAGTATTTT.

This sequence joins TRBV2 and TRBJ2-5; 7 nucleotides align to TRBD1. V was clipped by 6 bases and J by 5 bases; unmatched bases: 12. The CDR3 has 15 residues. Germline loops: CDR1 SNHLY, CDR2 FYNNEI. The CDR3 sequence: CASRKESQGTETQYF. In DNA form, the CDR3 reads TGTGCCAGCAGGAAAGAATCACAGGGGACCGAGACCCAGTACTTC.

This rearrangement joins TRBV6-4 to TRBJ2-3; 15 nucleotides match TRBD2. This CDR3 has 18 residues. Per germline, CDR1 MRHNA and CDR2 SNTAGT. The junction had 13 bases not matched to a gene; V was cut back by 5 bases and J by 7 bases. As DNA, the CDR3 is TGTGCCAGCAGTCGACATGTTGGGGGACTAGCGGGAGGCCATACGCAGTATTTT. Protein sequence: CASSRHVGGLAGGHTQYF.

Many counts were recorded for this clonotype. CDR3 sequence (DNA): TGTGCCAGCAGTTACGCTAGCGGGAGTCGGACAGATACGCAGTATTTT. Translating it yields CASSYASGSRTDTQYF. The V gene is TRBV6-5, the J gene TRBJ2-3; 10 bases line up with TRBD2. Germline V gene lookup returns CDR1 MNHEY and CDR2 SVGAGI. V lost 2 bases, J lost 3 bases, and 5 bases stayed unmatched. The CDR3 is made up of 16 amino acids.

This clonotype was observed a single time. The V and J genes are TRBV7-2 and TRBJ2-5, with 7 bases aligning to TRBD1. The J segment lost 1 base and the V segment lost 4 bases, leaving 6 bases of the junction unmatched. In germline, CDR1 is SGHTA, CDR2 FQGNSA. The CDR3 is made up of 15 amino acids. The chain's CDR3 is CASSSGTELQETQYF. For the CDR3, the DNA is TGTGCCAGCAGCTCTGGGACAGAACTCCAAGAGACCCAGTACTTC.

There are many counts of this clonotype. The chain links TRBV5-1 to TRBJ2-7; 9 nucleotides line up with TRBD1. Germline CDR1 reads SGHRS; CDR2 reads YFSETQ. Losses at the gene ends were 0 bases for V and 3 bases for J; bases not matched to a gene: 13. CDR3 length: 18 residues. CDR3 bases: TGCGCCAGCAGCTTGGCGGGACAGGGTCTGGCTAGTAGCTACGAGCAGTACTTC. Translating it yields CASSLAGQGLASSYEQYF.

For this clonotype: With a much larger clone just one base away, this may be a read error. This chain connects TRBV29-1 to TRBJ2-1; tentatively, D is TRBD2 (6 bases). Germline-derived CDR1 and CDR2 are SQVTM and ANQGSEA. The CDR3 is made up of 14 amino acids. CDR3 nucleotide sequence: TGCGGCGCCTCGCGGGACTCCACCTACAATGAGCAGTTCTTC. Translating gives CGASRDSTYNEQFF.

This clonotype was counted many times. The J gene is TRBJ1-1, the V gene TRBV20-1; D gene uncertain. V gave up 3 bases and J gave up 2 bases, with 7 bases separating them. The CDR3 contains 12 residues. Per germline, CDR1 DFQATT and CDR2 SNEGSKA (reference sequence). The CDR3 nucleotides are TGCAGTGCTAGGGTCGGAAACACTGAAGCTTTCTTT. Translating it yields CSARVGNTEAFF.

Ten or more counts support this clonotype. V gene TRBV9 combines with J gene TRBJ1-2; D uncertain. The CDR3 sequence is 14 residues long. CDR1 is SGDLS and CDR2 is YYNGEE in the germline V gene. Trimming removed 4 bases at V and 5 bases at J, with 15 bases between. The DNA of the CDR3 is TGTGCCAGCAGCCCGGCCGGGCCTGTATATGGCTACACCTTC. Its translation: CASSPAGPVYGYTF.

This clonotype occurred many times. V is TRBV12-3 or TRBV12-4 and J is TRBJ1-1, with 7 bases matching TRBD1. V dropped 5 bases and J dropped 4; count of bases not matched to a gene: 13. The CDR3 consists of 16 residues. CDR3 in amino acids: CASSPVLTGARTEAFF. The CDR3 DNA reads TGTGCCAGCAGTCCAGTCCTTACAGGGGCGCGCACTGAAGCTTTCTTT.

This chain uses TRBV7-3 with TRBJ2-1, with 11 bases lining up with TRBD2. V lost 6 bases and J lost 8; bases outside the gene matches: 12. CDR1 is SGHTA and CDR2 is FQGTGA in the germline V gene. CDR3 length: 16 amino acids. CDR3 in amino acids: CASRRDGTSGHDEQFF. CDR3 DNA sequence: TGTGCCAGCAGGAGAGACGGGACTAGCGGCCACGATGAGCAGTTCTTC.

This clonotype was observed a handful of times. The chain couples TRBV25-1 to TRBJ1-1; no reliable D call. Looked up from germline, CDR1 is MGHDK and CDR2 is SYGVNS. The CDR3 totals 12 residues. V was pared by 6 bases and J by 5 bases, with 10 bases between. Here the CDR3 reads CASRDGGTEAFF. The CDR3 bases are TGTGCCAGCAGGGACGGCGGGACTGAAGCTTTCTTT.

This clonotype was detected only a few times. This chain joins TRBV12-3 or TRBV12-4 and TRBJ2-7, with D possibly TRBD2 on 5 matching bases. CDR3 length: 15 residues. V shed 3 bases and J shed 1 base, with 13 bases lying between them. The chain's CDR3 is CASSFIAGISYEQYF. In DNA form, the CDR3 reads TGTGCCAGCAGTTTCATCGCGGGTATTTCCTACGAGCAGTACTTC.

The chain joins TRBV28 to TRBJ2-7; no clear D gene. Per germline, CDR1 MDHEN and CDR2 SYDVKM. This CDR3 has 10 residues. The germline V and J ends were trimmed by 5 bases and 7 bases, with 6 bases remaining between them. The DNA of the CDR3 is TGTGCCAGCAGTAAGAGGGAGCAGTACTTC. This sequence encodes CASSKREQYF.

The V call is TRBV2, the J call TRBJ2-5; no clear D gene. V was trimmed by 1 base and J by 1 base, leaving 7 bases between them. The length of the CDR3 is 14 residues. The V gene's germline CDR1 is SNHLY and CDR2 FYNNEI. The CDR3 DNA reads TGTGCCAGCAGTGAAGAGTTCCGCCAAGAGACCCAGTACTTC. Amino acids: CASSEEFRQETQYF.

V is TRBV7-9 and J is TRBJ1-1; D is uncertain. Germline V lookup: CDR1 SEHNR, CDR2 FQNEAQ (reference sequence). The CDR3 has 13 residues. Trimming shortened V by 8 bases and J by 1 base, and 11 bases separated the two germline ends. Here the CDR3 reads CASGDTTNTEAFF. CDR3 nucleotide sequence: TGTGCCAGCGGAGACACCACGAACACTGAAGCTTTCTTT.

This clonotype was seen a few times. This chain uses TRBV20-1 with TRBJ2-3, with TRBD2 identical over 8 bases. This CDR3 has 15 residues. CDR1 and CDR2 from the germline V gene are DFQATT and SNEGSKA (reference sequence). Unmatched junction bases numbered 9, after V lost 2 bases and J lost 5 bases. CDR3: CSARLAGMGKDTQYF. DNA of the CDR3: TGCAGTGCTAGACTAGCGGGCATGGGAAAAGATACGCAGTATTTT.

The rearrangement uses TRBV20-1 and TRBJ2-7, with 10 bases aligning to TRBD2. With 7 bases clipped from V and 2 bases from J, the junction kept 11 bases outside the gene matches. CDR1 is DFQATT and CDR2 is SNEGSKA in the germline V gene (reference sequence). This CDR3 has 15 amino acids. The CDR3: CSVRASGRSPYEQYF. In DNA, the CDR3 is TGCAGTGTTAGGGCTAGCGGGAGAAGTCCCTACGAGCAGTACTTC.